The 7 T cell receptor beta chains in this list originate from one sample, sequenced in a study of CD8 T cells in Susac syndrome. Reverse transcription of roughly 0.5 to 1 ug RNA used random hexamers. In TCRdb, the immunoSEQ multiplex PCR reads were re-called with MiXCR into one record per CDR3 protein. The table records about 80,000 distinct CDR3 sequences, around 94% of them present only once. Sample: CD8+ T cells from PBMCs. The receptors were gathered from a human donor in good health.

The rearrangement uses TRBV30 and TRBJ1-5; TRBD1 agrees at 9 bases. The germline V gene encodes CDR1 GTSNPN and CDR2 SVGIG (reference sequence). The junction had 9 bases not matched to a gene; V was cut back by 3 bases and J by 9 bases. The CDR3 is 14 residues long. CDR3 DNA: TGTGCCTGGAGAACCGGGACAGGGTTGCTGCCCCAGCATTTT. Amino acids: CAWRTGTGLLPQHF. Full variable domain (remainder filled in from reference TRBV30 and TRBJ1-5): SQTIHQWPATLVQPVGSPLSLECTVEGTSNPNLYWYRQAAGRGLQLLFYSVGIGQISSEVPQNLSASRPQDRQFILSSKKLLLSDSGFYLCAWRTGTGLLPQHFGDGTRLSIL.

CDR3 loop: CASSPGQVASSYNEQFF. The CDR3 bases are TGTGCCAGCTCACCGGGACAGGTGGCGAGCTCCTACAATGAGCAGTTCTTC. The chain combines TRBV18 with TRBJ2-1; 8 positions match TRBD1. The trim removed 3 bases at V and 0 bases at J, leaving 7 bases unmatched. The CDR3 spans 17 residues. CDR1 and CDR2 from the germline V gene are KGHSH and LQKENI.

V is TRBV4-3 and J is TRBJ2-4; D remains unclear. Germline assignment: CDR1 LGHNA and CDR2 YSLEER. Deletions cut 0 bases from V and 9 bases from J, with 9 bases between. CDR3 size: 13 residues. The CDR3 DNA reads TGCGCCAGCAGCCAAGAAAAAGGGTTCATTCAGTACTTC. The encoded protein is CASSQEKGFIQYF.

This clonotype has just one count. The J gene is TRBJ2-1, the V gene TRBV15; no firm D call. The CDR3 has 14 amino acids. From germline, CDR1 is LNHNV and CDR2 YYDKDF (reference sequence). V was cut by 0 bases and J by 8 bases, with 11 bases left in between. CDR3 nucleotides: TGTGCCACCAGCAGAGATCGAGCGATCCATGAGCAGTTCTTC. It yields the protein CATSRDRAIHEQFF.

The rearrangement uses TRBV3-1 and TRBJ2-1; D perhaps matches TRBD2 (5 bases). Germline loops: CDR1 LGHDT, CDR2 YNNKEL (reference sequence). There are 16 residues in the CDR3. With 2 bases removed from V and 8 bases from J, the gap between germline ends came to 19 bases. The CDR3 DNA follows: TGTGCCAGCAGCCAATGGGCCGACTCGGCGGAGGATGAGCAGTTCTTC. Its translation: CASSQWADSAEDEQFF.

This chain joins TRBV1 and TRBJ2-1; the DNA was not compared with TRBD2, the D call given in the table. TRBV1 is a pseudogene. CDR3 size: 16 residues. CDR3 sequence: CTSSQESSGPRNEQFF. CDR3 DNA sequence: TGCACCAGCAGCCAAGAGTCGAGCGGTCCACGGAATGAGCAGTTCTTC.

The V gene is TRBV24-1, the J gene TRBJ2-5; D not certain. The germline V and J ends were trimmed by 11 bases and 3 bases, with 15 bases remaining between them. Germline V gene sequence: CDR1 KGHDR, CDR2 SFDVKD. This CDR3 has 13 residues. The CDR3 reads CARVESEKETQYF. CDR3 bases: TGTGCCAGAGTTGAGTCGGAAAAAGAGACCCAGTACTTC.